The 3 T cell receptor beta chains given below trace back to one sample, sequenced in a study of T-cell reconstitution after alpha-beta-depleted transplantation in children. Unique molecular identifiers were built into the TCRbeta library. One entry per CDR3 protein, called by TCRdb with MiXCR from the PCR reads. The table has approximately 800,000 distinct CDR3 sequences, about 16% seen once. Sample: PBMCs, mostly from graft donor cells, taken 360 days after TCRalphabeta/CD19-depleted stem cell transplant. All receptors derive from a male patient between 5 and 17 years old who had a stem cell transplant for acute lymphoblastic leukemia, so the T cells may come from the graft donor.

CDR3 DNA: TGTGCCAGCAGTTTATCCCCAGGGCTCGCGAACACCGGGGAGCTGTTTTTT. Amino acid sequence: CASSLSPGLANTGELFF. The chain employs TRBV27 and TRBJ2-2; TRBD1 is a possible D gene (5 bases). The V and J ends lost 0 bases and 0 bases respectively, with 11 bases between them. There are 17 residues in the CDR3. Germline V lookup: CDR1 MNHEY, CDR2 SMNVEV (reference sequence).

The chain combines TRBV20-1 with TRBJ2-3, with a weak D call TRBD2 (5 bases). Germline V gene data show CDR1 as DFQATT and CDR2 as SNEGSKA (reference sequence). Trimming left V 1 base short and J 6 bases short, with 17 bases between. The CDR3 runs to 15 residues. The CDR3 coding sequence is TGCAGTGCTAGAGGGGTTGGAGGAATAACCGATACGCAGTATTTT. Translating it yields CSARGVGGITDTQYF.

The chain recombines TRBV10-3 with TRBJ2-7; D might be TRBD1 (6 bases). V was pared by 5 bases and J by 4 bases, with 9 bases between. CDR3 size: 12 residues. CDR1 and CDR2 from the germline V gene are ENHRY and SYGVKD. CDR3 coding DNA: TGTGCCATCAGTTGGACAGTATACGAGCAGTACTTC. This codes for CAISWTVYEQYF.